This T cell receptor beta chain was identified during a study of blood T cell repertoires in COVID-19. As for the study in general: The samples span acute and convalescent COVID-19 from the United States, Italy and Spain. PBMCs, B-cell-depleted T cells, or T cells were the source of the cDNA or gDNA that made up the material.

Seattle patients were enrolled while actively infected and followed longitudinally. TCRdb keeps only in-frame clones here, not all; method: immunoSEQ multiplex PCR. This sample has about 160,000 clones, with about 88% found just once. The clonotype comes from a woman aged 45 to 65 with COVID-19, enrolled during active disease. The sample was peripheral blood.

The CDR3 here is CASSQERGPNQPQHF. CDR3 DNA: TGCGCCAGCAGCCAAGAAAGGGGGCCAAATCAGCCCCAGCATTTT. The chain carries TRBV4-1 and TRBJ1-5; 7 nucleotides align to TRBD1. The V gene end was trimmed by 0 bases and the J gene end by 4 bases; junction bases not matched to a gene: 3. Germline CDR1 reads MGHRA; CDR2 reads YSYEKL. This CDR3 is 15 amino acids long.